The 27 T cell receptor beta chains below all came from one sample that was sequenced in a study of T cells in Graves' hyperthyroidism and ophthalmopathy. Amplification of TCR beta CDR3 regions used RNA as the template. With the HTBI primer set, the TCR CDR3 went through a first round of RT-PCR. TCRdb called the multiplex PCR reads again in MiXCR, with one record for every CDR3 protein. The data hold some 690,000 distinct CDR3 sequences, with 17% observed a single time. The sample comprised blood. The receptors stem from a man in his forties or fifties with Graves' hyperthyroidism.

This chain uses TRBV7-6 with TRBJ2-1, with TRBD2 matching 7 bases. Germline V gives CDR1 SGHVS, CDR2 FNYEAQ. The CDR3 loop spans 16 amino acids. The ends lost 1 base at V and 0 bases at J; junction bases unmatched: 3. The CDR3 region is CASSLDTSDSYNEQFF. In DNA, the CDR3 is TGTGCCAGCAGCTTAGATACTAGCGACTCCTACAATGAGCAGTTCTTC.

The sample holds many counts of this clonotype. The CDR3 DNA reads TGTGCCAGCAGCTCGTCACAGGGGCCCTCCTACAATGAGCAGTTCTTC. Translated, it gives CASSSSQGPSYNEQFF. V is TRBV13 and J is TRBJ2-1, with TRBD1 identical over 7 bases. The CDR3 has 16 residues. Germline CDR1 reads PRHDT; CDR2 reads FYEKMQ (reference sequence). V was clipped by 4 bases and J by 0 bases; unmatched bases: 6.

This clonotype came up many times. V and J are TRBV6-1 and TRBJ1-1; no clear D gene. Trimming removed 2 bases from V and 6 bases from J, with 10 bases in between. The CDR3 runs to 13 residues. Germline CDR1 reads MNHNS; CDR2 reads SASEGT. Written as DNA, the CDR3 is TGTGCCAGCAGTGAAACTTCTCCCCCTGAAGCTTTCTTT. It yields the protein CASSETSPPEAFF.

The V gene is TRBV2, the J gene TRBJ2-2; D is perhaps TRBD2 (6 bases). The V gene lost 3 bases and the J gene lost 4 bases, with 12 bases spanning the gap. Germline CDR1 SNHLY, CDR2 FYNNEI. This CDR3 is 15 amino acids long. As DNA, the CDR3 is TGTGCCAGCAGTGAGCGGCGGGGCTCCACCGGGGAGCTGTTTTTT. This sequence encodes CASSERRGSTGELFF.

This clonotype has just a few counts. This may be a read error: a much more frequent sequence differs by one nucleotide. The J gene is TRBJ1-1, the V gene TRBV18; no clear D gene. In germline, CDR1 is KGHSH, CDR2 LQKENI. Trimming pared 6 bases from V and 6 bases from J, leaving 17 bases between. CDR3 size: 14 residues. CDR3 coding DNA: TGTGCCAGCTCCGACCAGGAGAGGAGCGCTGAAGCTTTCTTT. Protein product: CASSDQERSAEAFF.

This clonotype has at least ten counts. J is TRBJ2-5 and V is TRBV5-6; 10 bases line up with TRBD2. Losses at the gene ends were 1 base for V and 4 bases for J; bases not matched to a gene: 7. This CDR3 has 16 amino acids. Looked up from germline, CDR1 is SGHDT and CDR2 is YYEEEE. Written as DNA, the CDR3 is TGTGCCAGCAGCTTGCTAGCGGGAGAAGTCGGAGAGACCCAGTACTTC. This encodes CASSLLAGEVGETQYF.

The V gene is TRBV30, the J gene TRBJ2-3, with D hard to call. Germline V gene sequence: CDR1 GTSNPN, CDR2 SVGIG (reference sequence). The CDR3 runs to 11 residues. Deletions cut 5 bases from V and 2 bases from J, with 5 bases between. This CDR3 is CAWGYTDTQYF. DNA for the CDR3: TGTGCCTGGGGGTACACAGATACGCAGTATTTT.

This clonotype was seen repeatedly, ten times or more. DNA of the CDR3: TGTGCAGACTCCGCGGGACTAGCGGGAGTTGAGCAGTTCTTC. Translating it yields CADSAGLAGVEQFF. This chain links TRBV2 with TRBJ2-1; 14 bases line up with TRBD2. This CDR3 has 14 residues. The germline CDR1 and CDR2 sequences are SNHLY and FYNNEI.

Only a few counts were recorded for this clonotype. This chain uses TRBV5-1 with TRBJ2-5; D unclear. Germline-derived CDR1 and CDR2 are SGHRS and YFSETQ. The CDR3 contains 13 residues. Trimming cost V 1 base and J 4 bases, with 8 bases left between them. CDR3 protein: CASSLPELETQYF. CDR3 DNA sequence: TGCGCCAGCAGCTTGCCGGAGTTAGAGACCCAGTACTTC. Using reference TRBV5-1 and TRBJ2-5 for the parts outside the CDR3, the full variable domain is KAGVTQTPRYLIKTRGQQVTLSCSPISGHRSVSWYQQTPGQGLQFLFEYFSETQRNKGNFPGRFSGRQFSNSRSEMNVSTLELGDSALYLCASSLPELETQYFGPGTRLLVL.

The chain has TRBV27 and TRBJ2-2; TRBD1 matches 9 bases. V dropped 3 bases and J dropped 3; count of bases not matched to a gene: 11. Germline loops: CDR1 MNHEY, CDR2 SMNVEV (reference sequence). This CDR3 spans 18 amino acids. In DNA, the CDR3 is TGTGCCAGCAGTTTTAATTACAGGGGGCTGGATGACACCGGGGAGCTGTTTTTT. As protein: CASSFNYRGLDDTGELFF.

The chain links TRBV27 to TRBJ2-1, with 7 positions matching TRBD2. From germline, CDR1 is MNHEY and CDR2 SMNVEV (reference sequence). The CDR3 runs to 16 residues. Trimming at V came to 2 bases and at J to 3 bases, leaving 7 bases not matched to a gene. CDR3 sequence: CASSLGGTKIYNEQFF. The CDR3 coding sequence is TGTGCCAGCAGTTTAGGTGGGACTAAAATCTACAATGAGCAGTTCTTC.

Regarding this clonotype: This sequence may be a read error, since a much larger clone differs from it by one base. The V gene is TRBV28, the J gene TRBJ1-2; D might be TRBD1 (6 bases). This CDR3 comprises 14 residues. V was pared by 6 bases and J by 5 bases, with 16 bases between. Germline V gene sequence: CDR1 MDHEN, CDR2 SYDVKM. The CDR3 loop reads CASRFRGKGYGYTF. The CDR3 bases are TGTGCCAGCAGATTCAGGGGCAAGGGGTATGGCTACACCTTC.

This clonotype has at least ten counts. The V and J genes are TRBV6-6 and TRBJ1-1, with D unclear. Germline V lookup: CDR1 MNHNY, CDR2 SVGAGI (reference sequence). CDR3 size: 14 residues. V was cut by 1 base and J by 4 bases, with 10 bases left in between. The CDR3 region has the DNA TGTGCCAGCAGTTACTATCCCGGTGGCACTGAAGCTTTCTTT. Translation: CASSYYPGGTEAFF.

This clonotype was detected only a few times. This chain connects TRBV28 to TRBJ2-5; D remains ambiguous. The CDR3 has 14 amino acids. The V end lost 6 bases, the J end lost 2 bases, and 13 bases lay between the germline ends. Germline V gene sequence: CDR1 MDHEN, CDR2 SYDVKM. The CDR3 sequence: CASRGEGPQETQYF. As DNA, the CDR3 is TGTGCCAGCAGAGGCGAAGGCCCACAAGAGACCCAGTACTTC.

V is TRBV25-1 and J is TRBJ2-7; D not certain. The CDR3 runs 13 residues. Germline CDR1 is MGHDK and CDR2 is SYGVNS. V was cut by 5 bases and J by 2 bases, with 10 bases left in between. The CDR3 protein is CASSRRLAYEQYF. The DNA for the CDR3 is TGTGCCAGCAGTCGCAGGCTCGCCTACGAGCAGTACTTC.

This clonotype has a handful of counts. The CDR3 sequence: CASSVPTGAFF. Here the CDR3 DNA reads TGTGCCAGCAGTGTCCCCACCGGGGCTTTCTTT. The rearrangement joins TRBV28 to TRBJ1-1; D is uncertain. The CDR3 is made up of 11 amino acids. Trimming shortened V by 5 bases and J by 11 bases, and 12 bases separated the two germline ends. The germline CDR1 and CDR2 sequences are MDHEN and SYDVKM.

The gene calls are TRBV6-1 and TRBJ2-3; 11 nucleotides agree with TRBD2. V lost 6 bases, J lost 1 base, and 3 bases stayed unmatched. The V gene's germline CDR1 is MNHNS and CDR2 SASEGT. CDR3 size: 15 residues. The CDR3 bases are TGTGCCAGCAGGACTAGCGGGGTCGGCACAGATACGCAGTATTTT. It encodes CASRTSGVGTDTQYF.

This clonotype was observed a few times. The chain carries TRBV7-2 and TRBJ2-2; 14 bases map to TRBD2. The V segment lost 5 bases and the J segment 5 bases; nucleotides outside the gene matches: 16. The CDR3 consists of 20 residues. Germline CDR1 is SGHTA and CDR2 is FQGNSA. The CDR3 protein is CASSPRTSGRPSTLTGELFF. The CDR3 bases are TGTGCCAGCAGCCCCCGGACTAGCGGGAGGCCCAGTACTTTAACCGGGGAGCTGTTTTTT.

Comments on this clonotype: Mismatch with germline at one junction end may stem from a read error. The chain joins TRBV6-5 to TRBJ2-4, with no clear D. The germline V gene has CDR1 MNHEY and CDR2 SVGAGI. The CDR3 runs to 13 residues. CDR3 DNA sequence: TGTGTCAGCAGTTACACCGCCAAAAACATTCAGTACTTC. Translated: CVSSYTAKNIQYF.

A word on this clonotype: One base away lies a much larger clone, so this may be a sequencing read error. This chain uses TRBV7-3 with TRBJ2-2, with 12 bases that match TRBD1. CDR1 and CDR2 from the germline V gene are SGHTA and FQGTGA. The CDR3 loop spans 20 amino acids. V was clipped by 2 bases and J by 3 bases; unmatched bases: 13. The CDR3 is CASSLYGDRGRRRYTGELFF. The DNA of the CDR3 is TGTGCCAGCAGCTTATACGGGGACAGGGGGCGGAGGAGATACACCGGGGAGCTGTTTTTT.

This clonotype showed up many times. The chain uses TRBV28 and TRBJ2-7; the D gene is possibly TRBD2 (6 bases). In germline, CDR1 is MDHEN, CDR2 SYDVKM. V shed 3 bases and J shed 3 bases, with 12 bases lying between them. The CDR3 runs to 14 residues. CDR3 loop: CASSFLGLHYEQYF. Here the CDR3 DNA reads TGTGCCAGCAGTTTTTTGGGACTCCACTACGAGCAGTACTTC.

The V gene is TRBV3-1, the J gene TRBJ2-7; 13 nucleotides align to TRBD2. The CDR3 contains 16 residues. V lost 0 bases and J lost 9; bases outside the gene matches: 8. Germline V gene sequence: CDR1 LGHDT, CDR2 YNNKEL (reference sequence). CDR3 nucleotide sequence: TGTGCCAGCAGCCAAGATCTAGGGACTAGCGGGGCGCCGCAGTACTTC. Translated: CASSQDLGTSGAPQYF.

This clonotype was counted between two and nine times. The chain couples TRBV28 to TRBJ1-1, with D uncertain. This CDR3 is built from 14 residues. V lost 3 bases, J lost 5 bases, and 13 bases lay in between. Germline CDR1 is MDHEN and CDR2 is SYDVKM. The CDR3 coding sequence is TGTGCCAGCAGTTTTAGGAGGGTTCAGACTGAAGCTTTCTTT. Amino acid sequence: CASSFRRVQTEAFF.

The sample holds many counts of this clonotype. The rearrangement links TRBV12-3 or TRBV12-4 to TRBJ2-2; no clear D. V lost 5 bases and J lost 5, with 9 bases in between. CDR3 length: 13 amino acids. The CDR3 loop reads CASSNMETGELFF. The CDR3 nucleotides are TGTGCCAGCAGTAATATGGAGACCGGGGAGCTGTTTTTT.

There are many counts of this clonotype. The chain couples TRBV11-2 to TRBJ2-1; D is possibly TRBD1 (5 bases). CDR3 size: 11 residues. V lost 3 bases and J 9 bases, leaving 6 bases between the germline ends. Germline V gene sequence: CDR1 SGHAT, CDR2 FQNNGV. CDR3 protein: CASSFRGEQFF. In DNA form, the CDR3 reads TGTGCCAGCAGCTTTAGGGGTGAGCAGTTCTTC.

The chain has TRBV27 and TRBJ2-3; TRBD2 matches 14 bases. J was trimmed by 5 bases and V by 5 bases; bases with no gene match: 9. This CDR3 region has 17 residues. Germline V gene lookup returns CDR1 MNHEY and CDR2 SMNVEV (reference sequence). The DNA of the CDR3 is TGTGCCAGCAGTCCCCGACTAGCGGGAGGGCGTGGAGATACGCAGTATTTT. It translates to CASSPRLAGGRGDTQYF.

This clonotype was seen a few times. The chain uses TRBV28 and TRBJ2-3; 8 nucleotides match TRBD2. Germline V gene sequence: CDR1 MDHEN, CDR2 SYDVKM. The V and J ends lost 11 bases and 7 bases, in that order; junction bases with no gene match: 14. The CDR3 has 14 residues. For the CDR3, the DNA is TGTGCCTCTCAAAGCGGGAGTCTTAACAATACGCAGTATTTT. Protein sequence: CASQSGSLNNTQYF.